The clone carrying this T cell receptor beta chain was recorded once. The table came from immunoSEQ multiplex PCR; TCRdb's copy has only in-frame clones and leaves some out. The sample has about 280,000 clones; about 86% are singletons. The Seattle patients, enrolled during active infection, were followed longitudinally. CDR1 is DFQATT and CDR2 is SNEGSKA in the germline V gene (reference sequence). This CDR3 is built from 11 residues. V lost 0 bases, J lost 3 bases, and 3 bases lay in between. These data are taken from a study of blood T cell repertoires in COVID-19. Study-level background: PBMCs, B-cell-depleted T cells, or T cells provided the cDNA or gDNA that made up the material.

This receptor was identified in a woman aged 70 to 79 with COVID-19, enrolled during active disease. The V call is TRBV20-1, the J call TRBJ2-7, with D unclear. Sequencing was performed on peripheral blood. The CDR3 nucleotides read TGCAGTGCTAGAGACTACTACGAGCAGTACTTC. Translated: CSARDYYEQYF.